The next 3 T cell receptor beta chains were all read from a single sample in a study of shared clonotypes between healthy human individuals. This table comes from immunoSEQ multiplex PCR, and its TCRdb copy is limited to in-frame clones, with some not included. The sample lists roughly 2.1 million clones; roughly 91% were seen once. CD45RO-negative CD8 cells positively selected for CCR7 made up the naive population, which excluded terminally differentiated effector memory CD45RA+ cells. Sequencing input: naive CD8+ T cells from PBMCs. These receptor sequences come from a young man in good health. Some clones in this sample may be carry-over from other donors' samples.

To note about this clone: The junction departs from the called germline gene at one end, perhaps through a read error. The CDR3 DNA reads TGTGCCAGCAGCCTAGCCGGGACAGGGGACAATGAGCAGTTCTTC. It is translated as CASSLAGTGDNEQFF. The rearrangement joins TRBV7-9 to TRBJ2-1, with 10 bases identical to TRBD1. This CDR3 comprises 15 residues. CDR1 is SEHNR, CDR2 FQNEAQ, per germline (reference sequence).

The chain couples TRBV4-1 to TRBJ1-4, with D possibly matching TRBD1 (5 bases). Per the germline V gene, CDR1 is MGHRA and CDR2 is YSYEKL. Trimming took 4 bases from V and 5 from J, leaving 14 bases between them. This CDR3 comprises 15 residues. CDR3 loop: CASSLLWGSNEKLFF. CDR3 DNA: TGCGCCAGCAGCCTTCTCTGGGGGTCCAATGAAAAACTGTTTTTT.

The chain combines TRBV7-9 with TRBJ2-5; D gene unclear. The CDR3 is 13 amino acids. Germline CDR1 is SEHNR and CDR2 is FQNEAQ (reference sequence). The V end was cut by 6 bases, the J end by 0 bases, with 8 bases between. CDR3 amino acids: CASSFSYQETQYF. CDR3 DNA: TGTGCCAGCAGTTTCAGTTACCAAGAGACCCAGTACTTC.